Presented here are 5 T cell receptor beta chains from one specimen sequenced in a study of T cells in Graves' hyperthyroidism and ophthalmopathy. The investigators amplified TCR beta CDR3 regions from RNA transcripts. When the TCR CDR3 underwent first-round RT-PCR, the HTBI primer set was used. TCRdb processed the multiplex PCR reads anew with MiXCR; each CDR3 protein has one entry. The data contain some 380,000 distinct CDR3 sequences, roughly 13% of them seen just once; the ten biggest clones take up under 25%. The source material was blood. The receptors originated from a man aged 25-45 years with Graves' hyperthyroidism that later progressed to Graves' ophthalmopathy.

The V gene is TRBV20-1, the J gene TRBJ2-1, with D unclear. Germline assignment: CDR1 DFQATT and CDR2 SNEGSKA (reference sequence). CDR3 length equals 12 residues. V was shortened by 8 bases and J by 3 bases, with 11 bases between the two germline ends. The CDR3 is CSPLEDYNEQFF. For the CDR3, the DNA is TGCAGTCCTCTAGAGGACTACAATGAGCAGTTCTTC.

This clonotype was picked up many times. This chain connects TRBV7-9 to TRBJ2-7, with 11 bases lining up with TRBD1. V lost 4 bases, J lost 5 bases, and 7 bases stayed unmatched. Per the germline V gene, CDR1 is SEHNR and CDR2 is FQNEAQ (reference sequence). This CDR3 region has 15 residues. The CDR3 DNA is TGTGCCAGCAGCTCCCCGGGACAGGGGGTGAACGAGCAGTACTTC. Protein: CASSSPGQGVNEQYF. The full variable domain, its missing parts supplied by reference TRBV7-9 and TRBJ2-7, is DTGVSQNPRHKITKRGQNVTFRCDPISEHNRLYWYRQTLGQGPEFLTYFQNEAQLEKSRLLSDRFSAERPKGSFSTLEIQRTEQGDSAMYLCASSSPGQGVNEQYFGPGTRLTVT.

The sample holds many counts of this clonotype. The chain has TRBV12-3 or TRBV12-4 and TRBJ2-7, with D uncertain. The ends were cut back, 1 base at V and 4 bases at J, with 11 bases in the middle. CDR3 length: 14 residues. CDR3 in amino acids: CASSLGRAYYEQYF. Here the CDR3 DNA reads TGTGCCAGCAGTTTAGGACGCGCCTATTACGAGCAGTACTTC.

J is TRBJ1-2 and V is TRBV6-6; D not resolved. Trimming left V 2 bases short and J 4 bases short, with 8 bases between. Germline CDR1 is MNHNY and CDR2 is SVGAGI (reference sequence). There are 13 residues in the CDR3. CDR3 protein: CASSYEAGYGYTF. The CDR3 DNA reads as TGTGCCAGCAGTTACGAGGCAGGCTATGGCTACACCTTC.

This clonotype has ten or more counts. This chain links TRBV6-2 or TRBV6-3 with TRBJ2-7; D is undetermined. The CDR3 covers 14 residues. Trimming cost V 4 bases and J 7 bases, with 17 bases left between them. Germline assignment: CDR1 MNHEY and CDR2 SVGEGT. In DNA form, the CDR3 reads TGTGCCAGCAGTTTCAGCATTCGTCGAGGAGAGCAGTACTTC. Protein product: CASSFSIRRGEQYF.